Listed below are T cell receptor beta chains from one sample, sequenced in a study of cytomegalovirus exposure and HLA in healthy donors. Assay: immunoSEQ multiplex PCR; the TCRdb copy retains only in-frame clones and omits some. The sample lists about 130,000 clones, about 80% occurring once. Sequenced sample: PBMCs. The receptors originated from a man in his fifties in good health and CMV-seronegative. The CDR3 runs from the conserved cysteine through the conserved F or W. A D gene is named only where the DNA matches it firmly. Part of the rows lack a size; the others show once, few, many or a class for expanded clones.

j_call d_call clone_size v_call cdr3_nt cdr3_aa
TRBJ1-1 NA NA TRBV28 TGTGCCAGCAGTTTCAGGGGTGTAGGCACTGAAGCTTTCTTT CASSFRGVGTEAFF
TRBJ2-1 TRBD2 NA TRBV15 TGTGCCACCAGCATGGGACTAGCGGGATCTGGCAATGAGCAGTTCTTC CATSMGLAGSGNEQFF
TRBJ1-2 NA NA TRBV19 TGTGCCAGTAGCGCACAGGTCTATGGCTACACCTTC CASSAQVYGYTF
TRBJ2-3 NA NA TRBV4-2 TGTGCCAGCAGCGGGGGAGCGGGAGATACGCAGTATTTT CASSGGAGDTQYF
TRBJ1-1 TRBD1 NA TRBV5-1 TGCGCCAGCAGCTTGCGGGCAGGGGGCGAGAACACTGAAGCTTTCTTT CASSLRAGGENTEAFF
TRBJ2-1 TRBD2 NA TRBV10-2 TGCGCCAGCAGTGAGTCCAGCGGACTAGCGGGAGCCAATGAGCAGTTCTTC CASSESSGLAGANEQFF
TRBJ2-7 NA once TRBV28 TGTGCCAGCAGTTTACCAGACTCCGGGACGGACTACTCCTACGAGCAGTACTTC CASSLPDSGTDYSYEQYF
TRBJ2-1 TRBD2 NA TRBV5-1 TGCGCCAGCAGCACAGGGGGGGCTAGCGGGGGCCGGGAGCAGTTCTTC CASSTGGASGGREQFF
TRBJ2-5 NA NA TRBV9 TGTGCCAGCAGCGTAAGCTCCACGTTTCGGGGGGCGATGGAGACCCAGTACTTC CASSVSSTFRGAMETQYF
TRBJ2-1 NA NA TRBV11-1 TGTGCCAGCAGCTTATTGGCGGGCTCCTACAATGAGCAGTTCTTC CASSLLAGSYNEQFF
TRBJ2-3 TRBD2 NA TRBV6-6 TGTGCTGGCCCCGGGACTAGCGGGATGGGGACGCAGTATTTT CAGPGTSGMGTQYF
TRBJ2-5 NA NA TRBV7-3 TGTGCCAGCAGCTTAACTAGCAGAGAGACCCAGTACTTC CASSLTSRETQYF
TRBJ1-1 TRBD1 NA TRBV5-1 TGCGCCAGCAGCTCGGACAGGGCGATGAACACTGAAGCTTTCTTT CASSSDRAMNTEAFF
TRBJ2-7 NA NA TRBV7-9 TGTGCCAGCAGATCACAGACGGGAAGCCGGGACGAGCAGTACTTC CASRSQTGSRDEQYF
TRBJ2-3 NA once TRBV4-3 TGCGCCAGCAGCCAACGGGAATCCAGCACAGATACGCAGTATTTT CASSQRESSTDTQYF
TRBJ2-7 NA NA TRBV5-1 TGCGCCAGCAGGGAGGGGCAGGGCTACGAGCAGTACTTC CASREGQGYEQYF
TRBJ2-2 NA NA TRBV13 TGTGCCAGCAGCTTTCTGACGGGGACCGGGGAGCTGTTTTTT CASSFLTGTGELFF
TRBJ2-1 TRBD1 NA TRBV7-2 TGTGCCAGCACAGACAGGGGGCTTGGGAATGAGCAGTTCTTC CASTDRGLGNEQFF